This entry lists 15 T cell receptor beta chains sequenced from one sample in a study of blood T cells in healthy people across ages. Then a second PCR, running about 7 to 11 cycles, was carried out with a sample-barcoded 5' primer and a J-beta primer mix. Each CDR3 protein gets one entry after TCRdb re-called the 5' RACE reads with MiXCR. The table lists 700,000 to 950,000 distinct CDR3 sequences, 55% to 75% of them singletons, with about 20% in the top ten. Material: blood. The receptor source for this set is a young man in good health.

As DNA, the CDR3 is TGCGCCAGCAGCCAAGAGTTTGGAGGTGCAGATACGCAGTATTTT. Translation gives CASSQEFGGADTQYF. V gene TRBV4-3 combines with J gene TRBJ2-3; maybe TRBD2 (5 bases). From germline, CDR1 is LGHNA and CDR2 YSLEER. V shed 0 bases and J shed 4 bases, with 11 bases lying between them. The CDR3 consists of 15 residues.

This clonotype appeared once. The V and J genes are TRBV6-1 and TRBJ2-5; no clear D. CDR1 is MNHNS, CDR2 SASEGT, per germline. Trimming shortened V by 5 bases and J by 5 bases, and 9 bases separated the two germline ends. There are 12 residues in the CDR3. The CDR3 coding sequence is TGTGCCAGCAGTACCATAGGGGAGACCCAGTACTTC. Translated, it gives CASSTIGETQYF.

The chain carries TRBV11-2 and TRBJ1-1; D call uncertain. The germline V gene encodes CDR1 SGHAT and CDR2 FQNNGV. V was shortened by 5 bases and J by 0 bases, with 10 bases between the two germline ends. The CDR3 is made up of 14 amino acids. The CDR3 loop is CASSPGIMNTEAFF. For the CDR3, the DNA is TGTGCCAGCAGCCCCGGAATTATGAACACTGAAGCTTTCTTT.

The chain combines TRBV2 with TRBJ1-2; 10 nucleotides match TRBD1. Germline V gene data show CDR1 as SNHLY and CDR2 as FYNNEI. Trimming cost V 6 bases and J 5 bases; bases outside gene matches: 9. The length of the CDR3 is 15 residues. The CDR3 region has the DNA TGTGCCAGCAGGGCCACCCGGGACAGGGGATATGGCTACACCTTC. Its translation is CASRATRDRGYGYTF.

J is TRBJ2-5 and V is TRBV7-9; 9 bases are shared with TRBD2. V lost 3 bases, J lost 11 bases, and 10 bases stayed unmatched. The CDR3 length is 14 residues. Germline CDR1 is SEHNR and CDR2 is FQNEAQ (reference sequence). The CDR3: CASSFGTSKDEQYF. The CDR3 DNA reads as TGTGCCAGCAGCTTTGGGACTAGCAAGGATGAGCAGTACTTC.

The V and J genes are TRBV12-3 or TRBV12-4 and TRBJ2-7; D is ambiguous. This CDR3 region has 12 residues. V was trimmed by 6 bases and J by 6 bases, leaving 12 bases between them. The CDR3 sequence is CASRRQDAEQYF. The CDR3 nucleotides read TGTGCCAGCAGGCGTCAGGATGCCGAGCAGTACTTC.

The CDR3 DNA follows: TGTGCCACCGCCGGATATGGGGCCGGGGAGCTGTTTTTT. This codes for CATAGYGAGELFF. This chain uses TRBV15 with TRBJ2-2; D is uncertain. Trimming shortened V by 8 bases and J by 6 bases, and 13 bases separated the two germline ends. The CDR3 loop spans 13 amino acids. Germline V gives CDR1 LNHNV, CDR2 YYDKDF (reference sequence).

This rearrangement joins TRBV7-9 to TRBJ2-3; 12 bases are shared with TRBD2. Germline V lookup: CDR1 SEHNR, CDR2 FQNEAQ (reference sequence). V was pared by 0 bases and J by 7 bases, with 8 bases of the junction left unmatched. This CDR3 has 17 residues. The CDR3 sequence is CASSLAASGGAGNTQYF. CDR3 coding DNA: TGTGCCAGCAGCTTAGCTGCTAGCGGGGGGGCCGGTAATACGCAGTATTTT.

This clonotype turned up a few times. Here the CDR3 DNA reads TGCAGTGCTAGAGATCCAGGAGCCACTCAGTACTTC. Protein sequence: CSARDPGATQYF. This rearrangement joins TRBV20-1 to TRBJ2-5; D is undetermined. CDR3 length: 12 residues. Germline CDR1 DFQATT, CDR2 SNEGSKA (reference sequence). The ends were cut back, 0 bases at V and 11 bases at J, with 13 bases in the middle.

The V gene is TRBV7-2, the J gene TRBJ2-7; D might be TRBD2 (5 bases). V lost 1 base to trimming and J lost 5 bases, with 18 bases between them. The CDR3 contains 16 residues. The germline CDR1 and CDR2 sequences are SGHTA and FQGNSA. The CDR3 bases are TGTGCCAGCAGCTTAGGGCCCTGGGTGCTGGAGGACGAGCAGTACTTC. Protein product: CASSLGPWVLEDEQYF.

This clonotype was seen just once. This chain joins TRBV7-2 and TRBJ2-7; D may be TRBD2 (6 bases). Germline CDR1 is SGHTA and CDR2 is FQGNSA. This CDR3 comprises 15 residues. The V end lost 0 bases, the J end lost 4 bases, and 13 bases lay between the germline ends. The CDR3 here is CASSLAISGLYEQYF. The CDR3 DNA is TGTGCCAGCAGCTTAGCGATTAGCGGTCTGTACGAGCAGTACTTC.

Note on this clonotype: Relative to the germline gene, one junction end is altered; a read error may explain this. The V call is TRBV7-7, the J call TRBJ1-5, with TRBD1 identical over 9 bases. The length of the CDR3 is 15 residues. In germline, CDR1 is SSHAT, CDR2 FNYEAQ (reference sequence). CDR3 in DNA: TGTGCTAGCAGCTTAGGACAGGGGCGCAATCAGCCCCAGCATTTT. Amino acids: CASSLGQGRNQPQHF.

The rearrangement joins TRBV10-3 to TRBJ1-5, with 10 positions matching TRBD1. V gave up 2 bases and J gave up 5 bases; unmatched junction bases: 3. The CDR3 covers 15 residues. Germline CDR1 is ENHRY and CDR2 is SYGVKD. The CDR3 loop reads CAISEGQGEDQPQHF. CDR3 nucleotide sequence: TGTGCCATCAGTGAGGGACAGGGGGAAGATCAGCCCCAGCATTTT.

The chain employs TRBV12-3 or TRBV12-4 and TRBJ2-7; D unclear. V was trimmed by 7 bases and J by 7 bases, leaving 14 bases between them. The CDR3 loop spans 12 amino acids. The CDR3 DNA reads TGTGCCAGCATGGATATGAACAATGAGCAGTACTTC. Encoded protein: CASMDMNNEQYF.

The V gene is TRBV12-3 or TRBV12-4, the J gene TRBJ1-5; 9 positions agree with TRBD1. Trimming cost V 5 bases and J 8 bases; bases outside gene matches: 7. CDR3 size: 14 residues. The CDR3 here is CASSATGGGEPQHF. The CDR3, as DNA: TGTGCCAGCAGTGCGACAGGGGGTGGGGAGCCCCAGCATTTT.